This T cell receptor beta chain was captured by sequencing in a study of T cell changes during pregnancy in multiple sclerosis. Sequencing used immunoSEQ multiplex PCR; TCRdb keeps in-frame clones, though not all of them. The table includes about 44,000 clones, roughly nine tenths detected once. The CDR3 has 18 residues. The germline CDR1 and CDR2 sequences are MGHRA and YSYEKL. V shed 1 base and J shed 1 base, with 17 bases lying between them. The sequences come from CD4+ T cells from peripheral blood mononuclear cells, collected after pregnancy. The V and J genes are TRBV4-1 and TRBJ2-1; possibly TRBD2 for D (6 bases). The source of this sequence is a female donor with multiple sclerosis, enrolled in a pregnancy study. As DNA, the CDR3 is TGCGCCAGCAGCCAAGTGCAGATGGGGGGACTTTCCTACAATGAGCAGTTCTTC. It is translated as CASSQVQMGGLSYNEQFF.